This T cell receptor beta chain was recovered during a study of early T cells in non-severe SARS-CoV-2 infection (dated by TCRdb to about 2021). Background on the whole study: Bulk RNA from unsorted whole blood was used for TCR sequencing, so alpha and beta chains could not be paired.

Reading from cysteine to phenylalanine, the CDR3 counts 16 amino acids. Only CDR3 DNA remains: 48 bases, in frame from the first base. V and J are trimmed by 4 bases and 6 bases, and the gene matches miss 8 bases of the junction. The germline V gene (reference sequence) sets CDR1 to SEHNR and CDR2 to FQNEAQ. General study outcomes and caveats: VDJdb matching was skewed toward anti-spike CD8 responses and likely underestimated virus-specific expansions by missing private and CD4 specificities.

Set within a cohort of healthcare workers in London, UK, this nested case-control study involved weekly PCR testing of nasopharyngeal swabs along with blood sampling. Between 23 and 31 March 2020, the week of the UK lockdown, healthcare workers were enrolled and then followed up weekly for as long as 16 weeks. Preparation of the library involved 5' RACE. The instrument was a NextSeq 500. In the TCR library protocol, unique molecular identifiers were attached to individual cDNA molecules to correct for PCR bias and sequencing error. Sequencing covered both TCR alpha and beta chains, and within each sample the abundances of alpha and beta sequences were tightly co-correlated. The authors' analysis ran thus. V gene, J gene and CDR3 annotation of TCR sequences was performed with Decombinator V4. Expanded TCRs were defined as changing significantly between any two time points under a Poisson model with p below 0.0001. TCR abundances were normalised to the total number of TCRs sequenced per sample and were expressed as counts per million. TRAV1-2 paired with TRAJ12, TRAJ20 or TRAJ33 defined MAIT TCRs, while TRAV10 paired with TRAJ18 defined iNKT TCRs. VDJdb, accessed 1 November 2021, was searched for CMV, EBV and SARS-CoV-2 annotated TCRs, with TCRs annotated for multiple antigens excluded. TCRdb reran the public reads through fastp at Q25 and MiXCR, keeping productive beta chains. Identical CDR3 proteins give one entry, which carries the most common genes and DNA. The V and J calls, along with clone size, are taken from TCRdb and not from the paper's own processing. This sample holds tens of thousands of distinct CDR3 sequences; roughly 13% were observed only once. In total, the top ten clones hold about 7.7% of the sample.

In this sample, this clonotype turned up many times. The clone's antigen remains unknown. Qualities for individual bases were not recorded, and no much larger clone is one base off. This clonotype was sampled from an adult who was a healthcare worker with PCR-confirmed SARS-CoV-2 infection or an uninfected control (not recorded which). The sequencing sample was made of whole blood. The chain is encoded by TRBV7-9 joined to TRBJ2-1, with 11 middle bases fitting TRBD2. The base sequence is TGTGCCAGCAGCTCTCTTACTAGCGGGAGCGGCAATGAGCAGTTCTTC. Its coded protein is CASSSLTSGSGNEQFF.